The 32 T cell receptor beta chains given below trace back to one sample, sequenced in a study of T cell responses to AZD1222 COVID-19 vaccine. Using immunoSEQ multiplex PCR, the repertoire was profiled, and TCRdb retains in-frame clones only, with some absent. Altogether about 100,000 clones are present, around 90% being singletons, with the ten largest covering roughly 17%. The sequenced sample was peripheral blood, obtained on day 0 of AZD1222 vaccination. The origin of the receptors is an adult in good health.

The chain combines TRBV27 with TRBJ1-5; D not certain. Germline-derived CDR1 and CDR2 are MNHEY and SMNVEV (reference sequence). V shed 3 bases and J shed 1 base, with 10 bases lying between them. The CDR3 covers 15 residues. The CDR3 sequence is CASSFEGRSNQPQHF. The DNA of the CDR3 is TGTGCCAGCAGTTTCGAGGGAAGGAGCAATCAGCCCCAGCATTTT.

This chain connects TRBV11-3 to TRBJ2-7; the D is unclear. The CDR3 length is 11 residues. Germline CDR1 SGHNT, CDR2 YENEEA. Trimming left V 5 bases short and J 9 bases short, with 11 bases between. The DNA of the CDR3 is TGTGCCAGCAGCCCTGCCGACGTGCAGTACTTC. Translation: CASSPADVQYF.

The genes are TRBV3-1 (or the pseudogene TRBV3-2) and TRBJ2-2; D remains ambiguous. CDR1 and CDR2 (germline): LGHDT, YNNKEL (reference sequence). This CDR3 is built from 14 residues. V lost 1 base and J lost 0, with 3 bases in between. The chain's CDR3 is CASSQVANTGELFF. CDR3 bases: TGTGCCAGCAGCCAAGTCGCGAACACCGGGGAGCTGTTTTTT.

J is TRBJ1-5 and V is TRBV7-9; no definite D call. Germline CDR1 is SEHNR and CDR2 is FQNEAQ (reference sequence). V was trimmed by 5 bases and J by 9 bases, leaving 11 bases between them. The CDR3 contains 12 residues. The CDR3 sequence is CASSRASGPQHF. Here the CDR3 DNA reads TGTGCCAGCAGCCGAGCGTCAGGGCCCCAGCATTTT.

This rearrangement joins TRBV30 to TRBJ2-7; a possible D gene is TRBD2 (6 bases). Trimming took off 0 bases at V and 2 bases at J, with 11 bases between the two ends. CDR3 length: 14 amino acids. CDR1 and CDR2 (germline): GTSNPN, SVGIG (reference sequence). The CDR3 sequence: CAWSVRDWAYEQYF. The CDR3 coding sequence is TGTGCCTGGAGTGTACGGGACTGGGCCTACGAGCAGTACTTC.

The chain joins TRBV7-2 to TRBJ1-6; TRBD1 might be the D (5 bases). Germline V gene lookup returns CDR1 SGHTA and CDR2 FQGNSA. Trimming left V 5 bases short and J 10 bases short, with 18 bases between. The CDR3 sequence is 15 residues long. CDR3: CASSQGGQGFSPLHF. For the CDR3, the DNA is TGTGCCAGCAGCCAAGGTGGGCAGGGATTCTCACCCCTCCACTTT.

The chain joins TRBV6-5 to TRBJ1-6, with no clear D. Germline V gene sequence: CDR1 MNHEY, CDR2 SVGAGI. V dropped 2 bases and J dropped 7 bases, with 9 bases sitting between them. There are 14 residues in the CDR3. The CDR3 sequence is CASSYESGNSPLHF. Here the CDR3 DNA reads TGTGCCAGCAGTTACGAGTCGGGGAATTCACCCCTCCACTTT.

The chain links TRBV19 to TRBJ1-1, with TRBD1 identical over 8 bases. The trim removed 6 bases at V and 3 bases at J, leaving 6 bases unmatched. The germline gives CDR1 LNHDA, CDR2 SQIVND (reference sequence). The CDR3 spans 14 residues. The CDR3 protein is CASRAGGPYTEAFF. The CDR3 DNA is TGTGCCAGTAGGGCAGGGGGCCCTTACACTGAAGCTTTCTTT.

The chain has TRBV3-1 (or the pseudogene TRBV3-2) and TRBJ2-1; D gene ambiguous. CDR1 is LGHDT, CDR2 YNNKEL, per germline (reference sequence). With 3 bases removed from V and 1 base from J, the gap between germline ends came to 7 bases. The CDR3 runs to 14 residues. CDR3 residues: CASSHAPSYNEQFF. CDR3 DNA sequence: TGTGCCAGCAGCCATGCTCCGTCCTACAATGAGCAGTTCTTC.

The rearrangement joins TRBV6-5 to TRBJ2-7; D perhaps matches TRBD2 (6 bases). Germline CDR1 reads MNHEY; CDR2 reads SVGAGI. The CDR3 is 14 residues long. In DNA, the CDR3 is TGTGCTGCTAAGGGATTAGCGGACTCCTACGAGCAGTACTTC. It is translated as CAAKGLADSYEQYF.

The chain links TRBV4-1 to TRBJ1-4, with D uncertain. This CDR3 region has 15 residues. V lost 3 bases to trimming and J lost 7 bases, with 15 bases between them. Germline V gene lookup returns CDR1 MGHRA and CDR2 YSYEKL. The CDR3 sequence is CASSHPGKRGEKLFF. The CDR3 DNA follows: TGCGCCAGCAGCCACCCCGGGAAAAGAGGTGAAAAACTGTTTTTT.

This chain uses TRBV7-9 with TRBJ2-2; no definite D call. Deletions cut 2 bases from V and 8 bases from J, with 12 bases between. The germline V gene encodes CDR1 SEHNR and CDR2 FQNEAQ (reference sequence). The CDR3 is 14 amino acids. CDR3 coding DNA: TGTGCCAGCAGCTTATCCCAGCTCCCGGGGGAGCTGTTTTTT. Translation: CASSLSQLPGELFF.

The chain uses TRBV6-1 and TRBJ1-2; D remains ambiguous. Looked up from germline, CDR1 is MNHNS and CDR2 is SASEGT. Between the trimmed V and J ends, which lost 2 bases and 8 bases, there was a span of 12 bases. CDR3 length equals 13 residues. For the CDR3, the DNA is TGTGCCAGCAGTGAACCGGCCCTTATGGGCTACACCTTC. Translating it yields CASSEPALMGYTF.

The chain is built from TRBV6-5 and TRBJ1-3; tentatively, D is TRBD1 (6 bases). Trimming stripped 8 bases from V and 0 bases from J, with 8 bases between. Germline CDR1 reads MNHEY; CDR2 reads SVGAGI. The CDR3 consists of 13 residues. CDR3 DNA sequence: TGTGCCAGCGCAGGGGTCTCTGGAAACACCATATATTTT. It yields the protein CASAGVSGNTIYF.

The CDR3 loop is CASSRDRGEYEKLFF. The CDR3 DNA is TGTGCCAGCTCTCGGGACAGGGGGGAGTATGAAAAACTGTTTTTT. The chain joins TRBV18 to TRBJ1-4, with 11 bases matching TRBD1. The CDR3 has 15 amino acids. J lost 6 bases, V lost 6 bases, and 6 bases had no gene match. The germline gives CDR1 KGHSH, CDR2 LQKENI. Full variable domain (missing parts from reference TRBV18 and TRBJ1-4): NAGVMQNPRHLVRRRGQEARLRCSPMKGHSHVYWYRQLPEEGLKFMVYLQKENIIDESGMPKERFSAEFPKEGPSILRIQQVVRGDSAAYFCASSRDRGEYEKLFFGSGTQLSVL.

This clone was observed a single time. The CDR3 sequence: CASSDGTENYGYTF. The CDR3 DNA follows: TGTGCCAGCAGTGACGGGACAGAGAACTATGGCTACACCTTC. The chain combines TRBV6-4 with TRBJ1-2; 7 positions agree with TRBD1. Per the germline V gene, CDR1 is MRHNA and CDR2 is SNTAGT. The ends lost 2 bases at V and 2 bases at J; junction bases unmatched: 2. CDR3 size: 14 residues.

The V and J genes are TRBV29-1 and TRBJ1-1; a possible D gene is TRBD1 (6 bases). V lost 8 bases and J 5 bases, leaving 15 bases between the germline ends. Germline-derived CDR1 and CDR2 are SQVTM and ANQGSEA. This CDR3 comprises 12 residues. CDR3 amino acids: CSTRGGGTEAFF. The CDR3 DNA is TGCAGCACCCGAGGGGGGGGGACTGAAGCTTTCTTT. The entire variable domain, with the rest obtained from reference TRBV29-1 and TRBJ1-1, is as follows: SAVISQKPSRDICQRGTSLTIQCQVDSQVTMMFWYRQQPGQSLTLIATANQGSEATYESGFVIDKFPISRPNLTFSTLTVSNMSPEDSSIYLCSTRGGGTEAFFGQGTRLTVV.

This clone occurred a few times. The CDR3 reads CASSSGTSRITEAFF. DNA for the CDR3: TGCGCCAGCAGCTCGGGGACATCCAGGATCACTGAAGCTTTCTTT. This chain uses TRBV5-1 with TRBJ1-1; TRBD1 might be the D (6 bases). This CDR3 contains 15 residues. V lost 3 bases to trimming and J lost 4 bases, with 16 bases between them. Per the germline V gene, CDR1 is SGHRS and CDR2 is YFSETQ.

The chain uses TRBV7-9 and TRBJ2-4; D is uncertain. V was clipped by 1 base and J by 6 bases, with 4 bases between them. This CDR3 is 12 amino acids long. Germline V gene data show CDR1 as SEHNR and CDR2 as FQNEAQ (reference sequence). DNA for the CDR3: TGTGCCAGCAGCTTAGAAGGAAACATTCAGTACTTC. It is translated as CASSLEGNIQYF.

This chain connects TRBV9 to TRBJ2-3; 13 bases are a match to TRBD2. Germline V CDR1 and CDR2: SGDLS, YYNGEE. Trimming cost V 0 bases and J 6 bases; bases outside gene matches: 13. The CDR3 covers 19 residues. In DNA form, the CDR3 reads TGTGCCAGCAGCGTAGAGACGGGGGGACTAGCGGGGCGGCCGGATACGCAGTATTTT. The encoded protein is CASSVETGGLAGRPDTQYF.

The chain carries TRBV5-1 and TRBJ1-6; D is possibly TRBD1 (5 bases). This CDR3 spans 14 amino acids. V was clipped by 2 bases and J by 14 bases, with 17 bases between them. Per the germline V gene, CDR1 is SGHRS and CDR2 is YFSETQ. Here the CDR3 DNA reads TGCGCCAGCAGCTTTTCGGAGCGGGGCATCACCCTCCACTTT. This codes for CASSFSERGITLHF.

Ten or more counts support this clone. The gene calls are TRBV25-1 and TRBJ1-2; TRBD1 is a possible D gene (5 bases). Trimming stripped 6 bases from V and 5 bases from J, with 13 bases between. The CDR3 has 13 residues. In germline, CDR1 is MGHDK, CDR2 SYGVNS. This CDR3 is CASSRDGGYGYTF. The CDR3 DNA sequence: TGTGCCAGCAGCCGGGACGGAGGATATGGCTACACCTTC.

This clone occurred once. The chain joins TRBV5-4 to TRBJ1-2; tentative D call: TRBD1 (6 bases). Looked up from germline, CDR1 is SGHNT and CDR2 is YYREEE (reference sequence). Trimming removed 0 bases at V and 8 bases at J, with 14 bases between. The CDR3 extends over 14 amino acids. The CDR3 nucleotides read TGTGCCAGCAGCTTGGGGGGGGCCGTGGGAGGCTACACCTTC. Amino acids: CASSLGGAVGGYTF.

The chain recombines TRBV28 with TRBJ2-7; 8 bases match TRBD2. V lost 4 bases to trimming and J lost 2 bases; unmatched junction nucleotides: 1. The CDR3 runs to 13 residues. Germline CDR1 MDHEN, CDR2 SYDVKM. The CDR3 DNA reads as TGTGCCAGCAGTTATAGCGGGGCCTACGAGCAGTACTTC. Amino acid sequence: CASSYSGAYEQYF. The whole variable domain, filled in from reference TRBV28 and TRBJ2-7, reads DVKVTQSSRYLVKRTGEKVFLECVQDMDHENMFWYRQDPGLGLRLIYFSYDVKMKEKGDIPEGYSVSREKKERFSLILESASTNQTSMYLCASSYSGAYEQYFGPGTRLTVT.

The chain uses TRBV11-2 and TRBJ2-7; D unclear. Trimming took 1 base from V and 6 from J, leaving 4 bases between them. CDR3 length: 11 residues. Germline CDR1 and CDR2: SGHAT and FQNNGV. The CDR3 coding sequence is TGTGCCAGCAGCTTAGCGTCCGAGCAGTACTTC. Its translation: CASSLASEQYF.

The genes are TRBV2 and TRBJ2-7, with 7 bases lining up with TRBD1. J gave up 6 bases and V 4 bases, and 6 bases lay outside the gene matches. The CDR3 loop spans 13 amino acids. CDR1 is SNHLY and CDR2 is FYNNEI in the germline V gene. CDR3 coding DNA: TGTGCCAGCAGTGTTTCGGGACAGCTCGAGCAGTACTTC. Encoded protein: CASSVSGQLEQYF.

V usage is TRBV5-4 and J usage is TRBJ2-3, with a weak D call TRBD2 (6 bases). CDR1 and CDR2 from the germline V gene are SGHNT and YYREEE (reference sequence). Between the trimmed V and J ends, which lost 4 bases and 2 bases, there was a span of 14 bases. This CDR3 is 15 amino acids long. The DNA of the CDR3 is TGTGCCAGCAGCCCGGCGGGGCGGCACACAGATACGCAGTATTTT. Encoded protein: CASSPAGRHTDTQYF.

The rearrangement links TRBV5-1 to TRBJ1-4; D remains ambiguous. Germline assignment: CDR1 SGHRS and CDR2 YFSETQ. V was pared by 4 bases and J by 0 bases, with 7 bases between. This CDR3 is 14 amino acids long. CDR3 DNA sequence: TGCGCCAGCAGCCTTATTGCAACTAATGAAAAACTGTTTTTT. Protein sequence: CASSLIATNEKLFF.

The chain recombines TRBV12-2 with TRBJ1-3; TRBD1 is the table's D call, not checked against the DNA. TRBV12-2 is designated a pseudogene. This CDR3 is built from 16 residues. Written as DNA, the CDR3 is TGTGCAAGTCGCTCGAACAGGGCATCCTCTGGAAACACCATATATTTT. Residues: CASRSNRASSGNTIYF.

CDR3 region: CASSTTGGHEKLFF. The DNA for the CDR3 is TGTGCCAGCAGTACAACAGGGGGCCATGAAAAACTGTTTTTT. This sequence joins TRBV2 and TRBJ1-4; 9 bases align to TRBD1. Looked up from germline, CDR1 is SNHLY and CDR2 is FYNNEI. The CDR3 is 14 amino acids. V shed 5 bases, J shed 6 bases, and the junction held 4 bases outside the gene matches. Variable domain in full (rest from reference TRBV2 and TRBJ1-4): EPEVTQTPSHQVTQMGQEVILRCVPISNHLYFYWYRQILGQKVEFLVSFYNNEISEKSEIFDDQFSVERPDGSNFTLKIRSTKLEDSAMYFCASSTTGGHEKLFFGSGTQLSVL.

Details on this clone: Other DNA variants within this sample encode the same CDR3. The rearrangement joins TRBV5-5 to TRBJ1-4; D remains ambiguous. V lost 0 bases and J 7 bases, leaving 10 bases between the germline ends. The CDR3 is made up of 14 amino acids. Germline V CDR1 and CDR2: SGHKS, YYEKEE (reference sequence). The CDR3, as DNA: TGTGCCAGCAGCTTGGGAGGTTTGGGTGAAAAACTGTTTTTT. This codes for CASSLGGLGEKLFF.

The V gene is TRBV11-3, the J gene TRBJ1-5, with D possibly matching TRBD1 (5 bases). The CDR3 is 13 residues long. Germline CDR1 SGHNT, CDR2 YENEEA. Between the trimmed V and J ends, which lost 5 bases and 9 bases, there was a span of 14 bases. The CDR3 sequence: CASSATEQGPQHF. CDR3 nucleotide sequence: TGTGCCAGCAGCGCGACAGAGCAGGGGCCCCAGCATTTT.